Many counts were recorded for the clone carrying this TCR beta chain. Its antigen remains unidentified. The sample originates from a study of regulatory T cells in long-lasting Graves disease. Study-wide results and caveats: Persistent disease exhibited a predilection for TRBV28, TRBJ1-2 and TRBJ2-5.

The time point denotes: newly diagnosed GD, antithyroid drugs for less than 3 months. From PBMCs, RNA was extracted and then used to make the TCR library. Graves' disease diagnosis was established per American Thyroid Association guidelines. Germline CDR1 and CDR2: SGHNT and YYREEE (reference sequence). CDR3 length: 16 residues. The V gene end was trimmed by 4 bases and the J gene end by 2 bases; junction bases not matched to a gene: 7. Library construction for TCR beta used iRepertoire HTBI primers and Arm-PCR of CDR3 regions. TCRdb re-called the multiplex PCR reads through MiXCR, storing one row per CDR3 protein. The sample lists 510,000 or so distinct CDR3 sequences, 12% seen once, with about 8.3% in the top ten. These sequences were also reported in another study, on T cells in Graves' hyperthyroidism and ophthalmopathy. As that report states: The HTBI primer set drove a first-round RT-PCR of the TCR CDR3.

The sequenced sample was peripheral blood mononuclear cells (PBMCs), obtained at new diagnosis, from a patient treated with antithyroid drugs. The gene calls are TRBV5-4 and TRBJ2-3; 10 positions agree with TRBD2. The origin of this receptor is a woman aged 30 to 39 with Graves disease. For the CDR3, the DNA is TGTGCCAGCAGCCCGTATCTAGCGGGAGACACAGATACGCAGTATTTT. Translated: CASSPYLAGDTDTQYF. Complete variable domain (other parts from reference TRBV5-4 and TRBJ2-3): ETGVTQSPTHLIKTRGQQVTLRCSSQSGHNTVSWYQQALGQGPQFIFQYYREEENGRGNFPPRFSGLQFPNYSSELNVNALELDDSALYLCASSPYLAGDTDTQYFGPGTRLTVL.